The 13 T cell receptor beta chains presented below share a single source sample, sequenced in a study of cytomegalovirus exposure and HLA in healthy donors. 13 Jbeta primers and 60 Vbeta primers were used for the PCR. Using immunoSEQ multiplex PCR, the repertoire was profiled, and TCRdb retains in-frame clones only, with some absent. The sample carries around 160,000 clones, around 68% recorded once. The specimen sequenced was PBMCs. These TCRs come from a man aged 50 or older in good health and CMV-seronegative.

The V and J genes are TRBV28 and TRBJ2-3; 11 nucleotides agree with TRBD1. The CDR3 extends over 16 amino acids. Trimming removed 5 bases from V and 1 base from J; junction bases left unmatched: 5. Germline CDR1 and CDR2: MDHEN and SYDVKM. The CDR3 loop is CASSMRTGGGTDTQYF. Written as DNA, the CDR3 is TGTGCCAGCAGTATGAGGACAGGGGGCGGCACAGATACGCAGTATTTT.

There are a few counts of this clone. For the CDR3, the DNA is TGTGCCAGCTCACCACTGGCTAGCGGGGGGACAAGCGAGCAGTACTTC. Encoded protein: CASSPLASGGTSEQYF. V is TRBV18 and J is TRBJ2-7; TRBD2 agrees at 11 bases. Germline CDR1 reads KGHSH; CDR2 reads LQKENI. Trimming at V came to 1 base and at J to 6 bases, leaving 8 bases not matched to a gene. The length of the CDR3 is 16 residues. Variable domain in full (rest from reference TRBV18 and TRBJ2-7): NAGVMQNPRHLVRRRGQEARLRCSPMKGHSHVYWYRQLPEEGLKFMVYLQKENIIDESGMPKERFSAEFPKEGPSILRIQQVVRGDSAAYFCASSPLASGGTSEQYFGPGTRLTVT.

The rearrangement uses TRBV6-6 and TRBJ1-1, with D possibly being TRBD1 (5 bases). The CDR3 covers 16 residues. Deletions cut 5 bases from V and 1 base from J, with 17 bases between. Per germline, CDR1 MNHNY and CDR2 SVGAGI (reference sequence). CDR3 DNA: TGTGCCAGCAGTCCCCAAGCGGGGGGAGAGAACACTGAAGCTTTCTTT. It codes for CASSPQAGGENTEAFF.

The chain is built from TRBV29-1 and TRBJ2-2; 7 nucleotides agree with TRBD1. Germline V lookup: CDR1 SQVTM, CDR2 ANQGSEA. J lost 0 bases, V lost 6 bases, and 4 bases had no gene match. This CDR3 region has 14 residues. In nucleotides, the CDR3 is TGCAGCGTCTCACAGGGGACGAACACCGGGGAGCTGTTTTTT. The encoded protein is CSVSQGTNTGELFF.

A remark on this clone: Germline and junction disagree at one end, which may indicate a read error. V gene TRBV7-7 combines with J gene TRBJ2-3; 8 bases agree with TRBD2. This CDR3 is built from 14 residues. CDR1 and CDR2 (germline): SSHAT, FNYEAQ (reference sequence). In DNA, the CDR3 is TGTGCTAGCAGCCCGGGGGGGCCTCCAGATACGCAGTATTTT. Protein sequence: CASSPGGPPDTQYF.

The rearrangement uses TRBV6-5 and TRBJ1-1; 11 nucleotides match TRBD1. The CDR3 length is 15 residues. CDR1 and CDR2 (germline): MNHEY, SVGAGI. V trimming: 5 bases; J trimming: 2 bases; junction bases outside the gene matches: 4. The CDR3 spells CASSTDRGLNTEAFF. DNA of the CDR3: TGTGCCAGCAGTACGGACAGGGGGCTCAACACTGAAGCTTTCTTT.

This chain connects TRBV2 to TRBJ1-1, with unresolved D. Germline assignment: CDR1 SNHLY and CDR2 FYNNEI. V dropped 5 bases and J dropped 1 base, with 5 bases sitting between them. CDR3 length: 12 amino acids. CDR3 region: CASSRENTEAFF. DNA of the CDR3: TGTGCCAGCAGTCGGGAGAACACTGAAGCTTTCTTT.

This clone was found once. V and J are TRBV5-1 and TRBJ1-2; 7 nucleotides agree with TRBD1. The V gene's germline CDR1 is SGHRS and CDR2 YFSETQ. The CDR3 is 13 residues long. V shed 2 bases, J shed 4 bases, and the junction held 2 bases outside the gene matches. The CDR3 sequence: CASSFTGAYGYTF. DNA of the CDR3: TGCGCCAGCAGCTTCACAGGGGCCTATGGCTACACCTTC.

The genes are TRBV6-1 and TRBJ1-2, with TRBD1 matching over 7 bases. Germline assignment: CDR1 MNHNS and CDR2 SASEGT. The CDR3 totals 14 residues. V lost 2 bases and J lost 4; bases outside the gene matches: 4. In DNA form, the CDR3 reads TGTGCCAGCAGTGAAAGGGGGCGGGCCTATGGCTACACCTTC. Translated: CASSERGRAYGYTF.

The V call is TRBV6-5, the J call TRBJ2-7, with TRBD1 matching 9 bases. With 6 bases clipped from V and 3 bases from J, the junction kept 3 bases outside the gene matches. Per germline, CDR1 MNHEY and CDR2 SVGAGI. CDR3 length: 13 amino acids. Here the CDR3 reads CASRGQGNYEQYF. CDR3 DNA: TGTGCCAGCAGAGGACAGGGGAACTACGAGCAGTACTTC.

The CDR3 here is CASSLSLAGNTEAFF. DNA of the CDR3: TGTGCCAGCAGCCTTTCTCTCGCAGGGAACACTGAAGCTTTCTTT. The chain links TRBV27 to TRBJ1-1, with D hard to call. V was cut by 6 bases and J by 1 base, with 15 bases left in between. This CDR3 spans 15 amino acids. Germline V gives CDR1 MNHEY, CDR2 SMNVEV (reference sequence).

CDR3 in DNA: TGTGCCAGCAGCCAAGAGTCGAGGTCCTACACTGAAGCTTTCTTT. Amino acids: CASSQESRSYTEAFF. The chain is built from TRBV4-2 and TRBJ1-1, with D hard to call. V was shortened by 0 bases and J by 3 bases, with 11 bases between the two germline ends. This CDR3 is built from 15 residues. Germline V gives CDR1 LGHNA, CDR2 YNFKEQ.

V usage is TRBV28 and J usage is TRBJ1-2; 7 bases line up with TRBD1. Trimming cost V 6 bases and J 0 bases; bases outside gene matches: 4. This CDR3 spans 14 amino acids. The germline V gene has CDR1 MDHEN and CDR2 SYDVKM. The CDR3 reads CASSPGGTNYGYTF. DNA for the CDR3: TGTGCCAGCAGCCCAGGGGGAACTAACTATGGCTACACCTTC.